These 29 T cell receptor beta chains were sequenced from one sample in a study of T-cell reconstitution after alpha-beta-depleted transplantation in children. Library preparation (for TCRbeta) was performed with unique molecular identifiers. TCRdb itself ran the PCR reads through MiXCR, one entry per CDR3 protein. The repertoire includes approximately 350,000 distinct CDR3 sequences, under 13% of them detected once, and 2% to 2.5% sits in the top ten. This sample comprised PBMCs from the stem cell graft donor, obtained from the stem cell graft. The receptor source for this set is a human donor who donated a stem cell graft to a child with acute lymphoblastic leukemia.

This clonotype was found a few times. The chain couples TRBV12-3 or TRBV12-4 to TRBJ2-2; no reliable D call. V lost 3 bases, J lost 7 bases, and 9 bases lay in between. The CDR3 spans 13 residues. CDR3 nucleotide sequence: TGTGCCAGCAGTTTTGGGTCCGGCGGGGAGCTGTTTTTT. This gives the protein CASSFGSGGELFF.

The table lists this clonotype with a few counts. V usage is TRBV12-3 or TRBV12-4 and J usage is TRBJ2-1; 13 bases match TRBD2. The length of the CDR3 is 18 residues. J was trimmed by 3 bases and V by 5 bases; bases with no gene match: 10. This CDR3 is CASSPGTSGTGVYNEQFF. The CDR3 DNA follows: TGTGCCAGCAGTCCCGGGACTAGCGGGACGGGGGTCTACAATGAGCAGTTCTTC.

In regard to this clonotype: The junction shows a germline mismatch at one end, possibly a read error. V and J are TRBV6-2 or TRBV6-3 and TRBJ2-3, with D possibly being TRBD2 (6 bases). The CDR3 sequence is 16 residues long. CDR1 and CDR2 from the germline V gene are MNHEY and SVGEGT. The CDR3 bases are TGTGCCAGCAGCTACTCGCGGGCGGGATCCACAGATACGCAGTATTTT. It yields the protein CASSYSRAGSTDTQYF.

This clonotype was seen only once. V gene TRBV28 combines with J gene TRBJ2-7, with D possibly matching TRBD1 (6 bases). This CDR3 has 14 residues. Germline loops: CDR1 MDHEN, CDR2 SYDVKM. Trimming took 11 bases from V and 3 from J, leaving 20 bases between them. In nucleotides, the CDR3 is TGTGCCGGCGGCCGGGGCAGGGGCGTCTACGAGCAGTACTTC. Translation: CAGGRGRGVYEQYF.

This clonotype was observed many times. The chain joins TRBV2 to TRBJ1-1; TRBD1 matches 12 bases. The V gene's germline CDR1 is SNHLY and CDR2 FYNNEI. Unmatched junction bases numbered 13, after V lost 6 bases and J lost 8 bases. The CDR3 is 16 amino acids. CDR3 region: CASRGTGGSERREAFF. The CDR3 DNA follows: TGTGCCAGCAGGGGGACAGGGGGCTCCGAGCGGCGCGAAGCTTTCTTT.

The rearrangement uses TRBV7-2 and TRBJ2-7, with 12 positions matching TRBD2. The CDR3 is 15 residues long. The germline CDR1 and CDR2 sequences are SGHTA and FQGNSA. The V and J ends lost 3 bases and 7 bases, in that order; junction bases with no gene match: 7. CDR3 nucleotide sequence: TGTGCCAGCAGCTTGGGGACTAGCGGGTCCCGGGAGCAGTACTTC. Translating it yields CASSLGTSGSREQYF.

Many counts were recorded for this clonotype. V and J are TRBV4-1 and TRBJ2-7; D remains unclear. This CDR3 comprises 13 residues. Germline lookup yields CDR1 MGHRA and CDR2 YSYEKL. The ends were cut back, 3 bases at V and 0 bases at J, with 6 bases in the middle. CDR3 residues: CASSQSSSYEQYF. The DNA for the CDR3 is TGCGCCAGCAGCCAGTCCAGCTCCTACGAGCAGTACTTC.

In its sample, this clonotype was seen a few times. The chain carries TRBV6-2 or TRBV6-3 and TRBJ1-5; D not resolved. The germline V and J ends were trimmed by 3 bases and 0 bases, with 3 bases remaining between them. CDR1 is MNHEY and CDR2 is SVGEGT in the germline V gene. The CDR3 spans 13 residues. The CDR3 DNA reads TGTGCCAGCAGTTATTATAGCAATCAGCCCCAGCATTTT. This codes for CASSYYSNQPQHF.

This clonotype appeared a few times. The chain employs TRBV3-1 and TRBJ2-1; D is ambiguous. With 0 bases removed from V and 4 bases from J, the gap between germline ends came to 7 bases. Germline V gene lookup returns CDR1 LGHDT and CDR2 YNNKEL (reference sequence). The CDR3 has 14 residues. In DNA form, the CDR3 reads TGTGCCAGCAGCCAAGATGCAACATACAATGAGCAGTTCTTC. It translates to CASSQDATYNEQFF.

Many counts were recorded for this clonotype. This rearrangement joins TRBV2 to TRBJ1-4; D is uncertain. V gave up 2 bases and J gave up 4 bases, with 11 bases separating them. CDR3 length: 15 residues. CDR1 and CDR2 (germline): SNHLY, FYNNEI. CDR3 sequence (DNA): TGTGCCAGCAGTGAATTATCTTCGGATAATGAAAAACTGTTTTTT. It is translated as CASSELSSDNEKLFF.

The gene calls are TRBV27 and TRBJ1-6, with unresolved D. The CDR3 covers 15 residues. V gave up 6 bases and J gave up 0 bases, with 9 bases separating them. Germline-derived CDR1 and CDR2 are MNHEY and SMNVEV (reference sequence). This CDR3 reads CASSPVLSYNSPLHF. The CDR3 DNA is TGTGCCAGCAGCCCGGTACTCTCCTATAATTCACCCCTCCACTTT.

This clonotype appeared a few times. This chain connects TRBV3-1 to TRBJ2-3; D gene ambiguous. Germline-derived CDR1 and CDR2 are LGHDT and YNNKEL (reference sequence). CDR3 length equals 13 residues. V was pared by 1 base and J by 3 bases, with 5 bases between. CDR3 nucleotide sequence: TGTGCCAGCAGCCAAGGCAGAACAGATACGCAGTATTTT. Residues: CASSQGRTDTQYF.

The chain couples TRBV7-9 to TRBJ2-7; unclear D gene. Trimming cost V 6 bases and J 0 bases, with 9 bases left between them. Germline V CDR1 and CDR2: SEHNR, FQNEAQ (reference sequence). CDR3 size: 13 residues. The CDR3 DNA reads TGTGCCAGCAGGAAAGACAACTCCTACGAGCAGTACTTC. Its protein product is CASRKDNSYEQYF.

There are many counts of this clonotype. V is TRBV20-1 and J is TRBJ1-3, with TRBD1 identical over 7 bases. J lost 8 bases, V lost 6 bases, and 7 bases had no gene match. Germline CDR1 is DFQATT and CDR2 is SNEGSKA (reference sequence). The CDR3 contains 12 residues. CDR3 coding DNA: TGCAGTGCCACAGGGGTCGGGTACACCATATATTTT. It encodes CSATGVGYTIYF.

This clonotype was detected ten times or more. This chain joins TRBV5-1 and TRBJ1-2; 11 bases align to TRBD1. V lost 3 bases to trimming and J lost 0 bases; unmatched junction nucleotides: 1. The germline CDR1 and CDR2 sequences are SGHRS and YFSETQ. The CDR3 spans 15 residues. The CDR3 sequence is CASSWTGGPNYGYTF. For the CDR3, the DNA is TGCGCCAGCAGCTGGACAGGGGGCCCTAACTATGGCTACACCTTC.

V and J are TRBV7-9 and TRBJ2-7; tentatively, D is TRBD2 (5 bases). This CDR3 is built from 14 residues. V shed 1 base and J shed 5 bases, with 12 bases lying between them. The germline V gene has CDR1 SEHNR and CDR2 FQNEAQ (reference sequence). CDR3 nucleotide sequence: TGTGCCAGCAGCTTAGTCACCGGGGTCCACGAGCAGTACTTC. Amino acid sequence: CASSLVTGVHEQYF.

A few counts support this clonotype. The V and J genes are TRBV28 and TRBJ2-7; TRBD1 matches 11 bases. CDR3 length equals 14 residues. From germline, CDR1 is MDHEN and CDR2 SYDVKM. J was trimmed by 4 bases and V by 6 bases; bases with no gene match: 5. The DNA of the CDR3 is TGTGCCAGCAGGCCGGGACAGGGGGGATACGAGCAGTACTTC. It codes for CASRPGQGGYEQYF.

The J gene is TRBJ2-1, the V gene TRBV7-2; maybe TRBD1 (5 bases). CDR1 is SGHTA, CDR2 FQGNSA, per germline. Trimming pared 6 bases from V and 5 bases from J, leaving 17 bases between. This CDR3 region has 15 residues. CDR3 DNA sequence: TGTGCCAGCAGTTCAGGGCCGTACGCGAACAATGAGCAGTTCTTC. As protein: CASSSGPYANNEQFF.

This clonotype has a count of ten or more. The genes are TRBV9 and TRBJ2-3, with D perhaps TRBD1 or TRBD2 (5 bases each). V was pared by 1 base and J by 4 bases, with 7 bases between. Germline assignment: CDR1 SGDLS and CDR2 YYNGEE. The CDR3 extends over 13 amino acids. CDR3 region: CASSVRGADTQYF. In DNA, the CDR3 is TGTGCCAGCAGCGTAAGAGGGGCAGATACGCAGTATTTT.

J is TRBJ2-5 and V is TRBV20-1; D possibly corresponds to TRBD2 (6 bases). The germline CDR1 and CDR2 sequences are DFQATT and SNEGSKA (reference sequence). Trimming left V 5 bases short and J 2 bases short, with 12 bases between. The CDR3 runs 13 residues. In nucleotides, the CDR3 is TGCAGTGCTGCCAGGGCGGGACAAGAGACCCAGTACTTC. As protein: CSAARAGQETQYF.

This clonotype was observed many times. This chain uses TRBV5-1 with TRBJ2-1; no clear D gene. Per germline, CDR1 SGHRS and CDR2 YFSETQ. Trimming pared 0 bases from V and 6 bases from J, leaving 19 bases between. This CDR3 region has 17 residues. DNA for the CDR3: TGCGCCAGCAGCTTGGCCTTTGGTAGTCTCTACCGCAATGAGCAGTTCTTC. It codes for CASSLAFGSLYRNEQFF.

The rearrangement links TRBV7-2 to TRBJ1-1; D unresolved. The CDR3 extends over 13 amino acids. Germline CDR1 and CDR2: SGHTA and FQGNSA. Trimming cost V 2 bases and J 4 bases, with 8 bases left between them. The CDR3 loop reads CASSLTGSTEAFF. Here the CDR3 DNA reads TGTGCCAGCAGCTTAACCGGGTCCACTGAAGCTTTCTTT.

This clonotype was found many times. The chain has TRBV6-2 or TRBV6-3 and TRBJ2-7; D not resolved. Trimming took off 0 bases at V and 5 bases at J, with 8 bases between the two ends. This CDR3 has 13 amino acids. Germline CDR1 reads MNHEY; CDR2 reads SVGEGT. The CDR3 region has the DNA TGTGCCAGCAGTTACTCGAGTCGTAACGAGCAGTACTTC. As protein: CASSYSSRNEQYF.

This clonotype was seen more than once but under ten times. CDR3 nucleotide sequence: TGTGCCATCAGTGTGACTCGCGGGACAGGGCGGATCGAATCGACCACCGGGGAGCTGTTTTTT. Translation gives CAISVTRGTGRIESTTGELFF. The chain carries TRBV10-3 and TRBJ2-2, with 9 positions matching TRBD1. The CDR3 has 21 amino acids. Germline V gene sequence: CDR1 ENHRY, CDR2 SYGVKD. V gave up 4 bases and J gave up 4 bases; unmatched junction bases: 22.

This clonotype was seen repeatedly, ten times or more. This chain connects TRBV27 to TRBJ2-1, with TRBD1 identical over 8 bases. The CDR3 covers 14 residues. V was pared by 5 bases and J by 5 bases, with 5 bases of the junction left unmatched. Per the germline V gene, CDR1 is MNHEY and CDR2 is SMNVEV (reference sequence). CDR3 loop: CASSRQGANNEQFF. The CDR3 region has the DNA TGTGCCAGCAGTCGTCAGGGGGCCAACAATGAGCAGTTCTTC.

This clonotype was picked up a small number of times. The V gene is TRBV20-1, the J gene TRBJ2-7; D is uncertain. Trimming left V 5 bases short and J 4 bases short, with 9 bases between. Germline-derived CDR1 and CDR2 are DFQATT and SNEGSKA (reference sequence). The CDR3 loop spans 11 amino acids. The DNA for the CDR3 is TGCAGTGCTGGAATCTCTTACGAGCAGTACTTC. It yields the protein CSAGISYEQYF.

This clonotype was detected ten times or more. The chain combines TRBV5-1 with TRBJ2-5; 9 bases fit TRBD2. This CDR3 is built from 15 residues. Unmatched junction bases numbered 7, after V lost 2 bases and J lost 5 bases. Germline V gene sequence: CDR1 SGHRS, CDR2 YFSETQ. CDR3 amino acids: CASSLTLAGSETQYF. The CDR3 DNA sequence: TGCGCCAGCAGCTTAACGCTAGCGGGATCGGAGACCCAGTACTTC.

In this sample, this clonotype turned up a few times. The chain couples TRBV20-1 to TRBJ2-5; TRBD2 matches 10 bases. CDR1 and CDR2 from the germline V gene are DFQATT and SNEGSKA (reference sequence). Unmatched junction bases numbered 6, after V lost 5 bases and J lost 0 bases. The CDR3 runs to 15 residues. CDR3 region: CSAPDSGRYQETQYF. The CDR3 DNA reads TGCAGTGCTCCTGATAGCGGGAGGTACCAAGAGACCCAGTACTTC.

This clonotype was seen only a few times. The CDR3 DNA sequence: TGTGCCAGCAGCCCAAATTTTATTGGTGAGCAGTTCTTC. It specifies CASSPNFIGEQFF. The chain links TRBV7-2 to TRBJ2-1; D not resolved. The germline V and J ends were trimmed by 5 bases and 9 bases, with 14 bases remaining between them. Germline-derived CDR1 and CDR2 are SGHTA and FQGNSA. This CDR3 is built from 13 residues.